This T cell receptor (beta chain) was identified during a study of shared clonotypes between healthy human individuals. As regards this clone: The antigen is undetermined. Sequence at one end of the junction differs from germline and may be a read error.

The CDR3 is made up of 15 amino acids. Germline loops: CDR1 LGHNA, CDR2 YNFKEQ. Broader study findings: Among the subsets, naive ones generally showed larger estimated richness than memory ones. Sorted-subset sequencing was shown by rarefaction to be incomplete despite large depth. Generation of non-shared clonotypes was less probable than generation of clonotypes shared by all four donors.

Generated by immunoSEQ multiplex PCR, the TCRdb table keeps only in-frame clones and is missing some. Among around 1,100,000 clones, around 77% were seen once, and the ten largest hold more than 0.85%. Sequenced: memory CD4+ T cells from PBMCs. The sample's subset: CD45RA-negative fraction. This receptor was obtained from a man between 18 and 29 years old in good health. Some clones in this sample may be carry-over from other donors' samples. V gene TRBV4-2 combines with J gene TRBJ2-7; no clear D. CDR3 sequence: CASSQDSSGYYGQYF. Written as DNA, the CDR3 is TGTGCCAGCAGCCAAGATTCGTCCGGGTACTACGGGCAGTACTTC.